The 26 T cell receptor beta chains reported below all come from one sample, sequenced in a study of blood T cell repertoires in COVID-19. Measured with immunoSEQ multiplex PCR; TCRdb has only the in-frame clones, and not every one. The sample records about 190,000 clones, 65% to 80% being singletons. Sequencing was performed on peripheral blood. The receptors were gathered from a woman between 45 and 60 years old with acute or convalescent COVID-19.

This chain joins TRBV19 and TRBJ1-5, with TRBD1 matching over 8 bases. Germline trimming cut 3 bases from V and 0 bases from J; bases unmatched to any gene: 7. In germline, CDR1 is LNHDA, CDR2 SQIVND (reference sequence). The CDR3 consists of 17 residues. The CDR3 loop reads CASSIPQGQASNQPQHF. CDR3 nucleotide sequence: TGTGCCAGTAGTATCCCACAGGGACAGGCTAGCAATCAGCCCCAGCATTTT.

The rearrangement links TRBV5-1 to TRBJ1-6; the D is unclear. V was cut by 0 bases and J by 0 bases, with 7 bases left in between. In germline, CDR1 is SGHRS, CDR2 YFSETQ. The CDR3 covers 16 residues. The chain's CDR3 is CASSLAKSSYNSPLHF. CDR3 in DNA: TGCGCCAGCAGCTTGGCCAAGAGCTCCTATAATTCACCCCTCCACTTT. The variable domain in full, completed from reference TRBV5-1 and TRBJ1-6, reads KAGVTQTPRYLIKTRGQQVTLSCSPISGHRSVSWYQQTPGQGLQFLFEYFSETQRNKGNFPGRFSGRQFSNSRSEMNVSTLELGDSALYLCASSLAKSSYNSPLHFGNGTRLTVT.

This chain connects TRBV11-3 to TRBJ1-1; no clear D gene. Trimming stripped 3 bases from V and 5 bases from J, with 10 bases between. The germline CDR1 and CDR2 sequences are SGHNT and YENEEA. The CDR3 is made up of 13 amino acids. The CDR3 DNA follows: TGTGCCAGCAGCTTGGTAGGAGAGACTGAAGCTTTCTTT. Translated, it gives CASSLVGETEAFF.

J is TRBJ1-6 and V is TRBV7-2; D is possibly TRBD1 (5 bases). The CDR3 is 16 residues long. The germline V and J ends were trimmed by 5 bases and 3 bases, with 14 bases remaining between them. Germline values: CDR1 SGHTA, CDR2 FQGNSA. CDR3 sequence reads: CASSPRGGVYNSPLHF. For the CDR3, the DNA is TGTGCCAGCAGCCCGAGAGGAGGGGTCTATAATTCACCCCTCCACTTT.

The chain uses TRBV7-9 and TRBJ2-3; maybe TRBD2 (6 bases). The germline V gene encodes CDR1 SEHNR and CDR2 FQNEAQ (reference sequence). This CDR3 is built from 15 residues. With 1 base removed from V and 2 bases from J, the gap between germline ends came to 10 bases. The CDR3 nucleotides read TGTGCCAGCAGCTTAGGGGACTTCTCCACAGATACGCAGTATTTT. Translating it yields CASSLGDFSTDTQYF.

The V call is TRBV27, the J call TRBJ2-2; no reliable D call. The CDR3 extends over 14 amino acids. CDR1 is MNHEY and CDR2 is SMNVEV in the germline V gene (reference sequence). Trimming took 2 bases from V and 5 from J, leaving 9 bases between them. For the CDR3, the DNA is TGTGCCAGCAGTTTAGCTCTACCGACCGGGGAGCTGTTTTTT. Residues: CASSLALPTGELFF.

The chain employs TRBV5-1 and TRBJ1-5, with a possible D match to TRBD1 (6 bases). V lost 4 bases to trimming and J lost 1 base, with 12 bases between them. Germline V gene data show CDR1 as SGHRS and CDR2 as YFSETQ. The CDR3 length is 15 residues. In DNA form, the CDR3 reads TGCGCCAGCAGCCCGCAGGGGATAAGCAATCAGCCCCAGCATTTT. This sequence encodes CASSPQGISNQPQHF.

The rearrangement joins TRBV6-1 to TRBJ1-2, with 10 positions matching TRBD1. Trimming cost V 2 bases and J 4 bases; bases outside gene matches: 4. Germline loops: CDR1 MNHNS, CDR2 SASEGT. CDR3 length: 15 residues. CDR3 coding DNA: TGTGCCAGCAGTGAACGGACAGGGGGGTTCTATGGCTACACCTTC. It encodes CASSERTGGFYGYTF.

The rearrangement joins TRBV25-1 to TRBJ2-2; D is uncertain. Trimming removed 3 bases from V and 6 bases from J, with 5 bases in between. Per the germline V gene, CDR1 is MGHDK and CDR2 is SYGVNS. The CDR3 is made up of 12 amino acids. The CDR3 sequence: CASSDYAGELFF. In nucleotides, the CDR3 is TGTGCCAGCAGTGATTATGCCGGGGAGCTGTTTTTT. Variable domain in full (rest from reference TRBV25-1 and TRBJ2-2): EADIYQTPRYLVIGTGKKITLECSQTMGHDKMYWYQQDPGMELHLIHYSYGVNSTEKGDLSSESTVSRIRTEHFPLTLESARPSHTSQYLCASSDYAGELFFGEGSRLTVL.

This chain uses TRBV4-3 with TRBJ2-1, with 11 bases that match TRBD1. Per the germline V gene, CDR1 is LGHNA and CDR2 is YSLEER. The CDR3 spans 16 residues. V shed 0 bases and J 10 bases; nucleotides not matched to a gene: 8. CDR3 amino acids: CASSQEEGQGAREQFF. The CDR3 DNA is TGCGCCAGCAGCCAAGAGGAAGGACAGGGGGCGCGGGAGCAGTTCTTC.

This chain joins TRBV18 and TRBJ1-5; no reliable D call. CDR3 length: 16 residues. V was clipped by 4 bases and J by 1 base, with 14 bases between them. Germline CDR1 is KGHSH and CDR2 is LQKENI. DNA of the CDR3: TGTGCCAGCTCACGGTTCGACATAAAGAGCAATCAGCCCCAGCATTTT. Translated: CASSRFDIKSNQPQHF. The complete variable domain, with remaining parts taken from reference TRBV18 and TRBJ1-5, reads NAGVMQNPRHLVRRRGQEARLRCSPMKGHSHVYWYRQLPEEGLKFMVYLQKENIIDESGMPKERFSAEFPKEGPSILRIQQVVRGDSAAYFCASSRFDIKSNQPQHFGDGTRLSIL.

The chain carries TRBV11-2 and TRBJ2-1; D possibly corresponds to TRBD2 (7 bases). V was cut by 1 base and J by 4 bases, with 14 bases left in between. CDR1 is SGHAT, CDR2 FQNNGV, per germline. This CDR3 has 16 amino acids. CDR3 loop: CASSLVGGPAYNEQFF. The DNA of the CDR3 is TGTGCCAGCAGCTTAGTGGGGGGGCCTGCATACAATGAGCAGTTCTTC.

The CDR3 DNA reads as TGCGCCAGCGACAGCATGGGGGGTGGTGAGCAGTTCTTC. As protein: CASDSMGGGEQFF. V and J are TRBV5-1 and TRBJ2-1; D is perhaps TRBD2 (6 bases). Germline V CDR1 and CDR2: SGHRS, YFSETQ. Trimming cost V 7 bases and J 9 bases, with 17 bases left between them. The length of the CDR3 is 13 residues. Variable domain in full (rest from reference TRBV5-1 and TRBJ2-1): KAGVTQTPRYLIKTRGQQVTLSCSPISGHRSVSWYQQTPGQGLQFLFEYFSETQRNKGNFPGRFSGRQFSNSRSEMNVSTLELGDSALYLCASDSMGGGEQFFGPGTRLTVL.

The V gene is TRBV10-3, the J gene TRBJ1-1, with 9 positions matching TRBD1. Germline V lookup: CDR1 ENHRY, CDR2 SYGVKD. With V trimmed by 8 bases and J by 5 bases, 18 bases remained unmatched. This CDR3 region has 17 residues. Here the CDR3 reads CAIPPRGQGFSETEAFF. CDR3 DNA sequence: TGTGCCATCCCCCCCCGAGGACAGGGGTTTTCAGAAACTGAAGCTTTCTTT.

V gene TRBV7-2 combines with J gene TRBJ2-2, with 10 bases aligning to TRBD1. Germline assignment: CDR1 SGHTA and CDR2 FQGNSA. V lost 5 bases and J lost 5; bases outside the gene matches: 5. The CDR3 totals 15 residues. CDR3 DNA sequence: TGTGCCAGCAGCCCATGGACAGGGGGAACCGGGGAGCTGTTTTTT. This gives the protein CASSPWTGGTGELFF.

The J gene is TRBJ2-5, the V gene TRBV7-2; D gene ambiguous. Between the trimmed V and J ends, which lost 7 bases and 6 bases, there was a span of 24 bases. Per the germline V gene, CDR1 is SGHTA and CDR2 is FQGNSA. The CDR3 length is 16 residues. The CDR3 DNA follows: TGTGCCAGCACCTCCGATCCGCGGTATCAAGATCAGACCCAGTACTTC. This translates into CASTSDPRYQDQTQYF.

This clone was recorded only once. This chain joins TRBV6-5 and TRBJ1-3; tentative D call: TRBD1 (5 bases). The CDR3 totals 14 residues. Germline CDR1 is MNHEY and CDR2 is SVGAGI. The ends were cut back, 6 bases at V and 3 bases at J, with 12 bases in the middle. The CDR3 DNA sequence: TGTGCCAGCAGCCGCGGACAACTTGGAAACACCATATATTTT. It translates to CASSRGQLGNTIYF.

This clone appeared once. The chain carries TRBV18 and TRBJ1-5; 7 bases fit TRBD1. The CDR3 contains 14 residues. V lost 4 bases and J lost 3; bases outside the gene matches: 3. Per germline, CDR1 KGHSH and CDR2 LQKENI. CDR3 DNA: TGTGCCAGCTCACTGGGACAGCCCAATCAGCCCCAGCATTTT. Translation gives CASSLGQPNQPQHF.

The chain joins TRBV28 to TRBJ2-7; TRBD2 aligns across 9 bases. The germline V gene has CDR1 MDHEN and CDR2 SYDVKM. V trimming: 6 bases; J trimming: 0 bases; junction bases outside the gene matches: 0. The CDR3 is made up of 13 amino acids. The CDR3 protein is CASRTSGSYEQYF. CDR3 nucleotides: TGTGCCAGCAGGACTAGCGGCTCCTACGAGCAGTACTTC.

This clone has just a few counts. This chain joins TRBV7-2 and TRBJ1-5, with 7 nucleotides matching TRBD1. CDR1 is SGHTA and CDR2 is FQGNSA in the germline V gene. This CDR3 has 14 amino acids. V shed 3 bases and J 4 bases; nucleotides not matched to a gene: 3. CDR3 in DNA: TGTGCCAGCAGCTTGACAGGGCAAAATCAGCCCCAGCATTTT. Its translation: CASSLTGQNQPQHF.

The V and J genes are TRBV3-1 (or the pseudogene TRBV3-2) and TRBJ1-4, with no clear D. Trimming cost V 2 bases and J 5 bases, with 12 bases left between them. The CDR3 is 15 residues long. Germline V gene lookup returns CDR1 LGHDT and CDR2 YNNKEL (reference sequence). The CDR3 spells CASSQMVTGNEKLFF. CDR3 in DNA: TGTGCCAGCAGCCAAATGGTGACGGGAAATGAAAAACTGTTTTTT.

CDR3 amino acids: CASSGGLAGLSYNEQFF. CDR3 nucleotide sequence: TGCGCCAGCAGTGGTGGGCTAGCGGGCCTGTCCTACAATGAGCAGTTCTTC. The rearrangement joins TRBV10-1 to TRBJ2-1; TRBD2 matches at 8 bases. The V and J ends lost 4 bases and 1 base, in that order; junction bases with no gene match: 9. Germline CDR1 WNHNN, CDR2 SYGVQD (reference sequence). CDR3 length: 17 residues.

The chain employs TRBV15 and TRBJ2-5, with 8 bases lining up with TRBD1. V was clipped by 3 bases and J by 5 bases; unmatched bases: 5. Germline loops: CDR1 LNHNV, CDR2 YYDKDF (reference sequence). The CDR3 is 14 residues long. Here the CDR3 DNA reads TGTGCCACCAGCAGGACAGGGGATCAGGAGACCCAGTACTTC. Protein sequence: CATSRTGDQETQYF.

This chain connects TRBV5-1 to TRBJ1-2; TRBD1 matches 7 bases. Germline V gives CDR1 SGHRS, CDR2 YFSETQ. The J segment lost 6 bases and the V segment lost 4 bases, leaving 9 bases of the junction unmatched. The CDR3 totals 14 residues. For the CDR3, the DNA is TGCGCCAGCAGCCCGACGACAGGGTTTAATGGCTACACCTTC. This codes for CASSPTTGFNGYTF.

V is TRBV5-8 and J is TRBJ1-1; no firm D call. CDR3 length equals 15 residues. Germline CDR1 SGHTS, CDR2 YDEGEE. The V and J ends lost 0 bases and 1 base respectively, with 10 bases between them. DNA of the CDR3: TGTGCCAGCAGCTTGGGTGCAGCGAGGAACACTGAAGCTTTCTTT. Protein: CASSLGAARNTEAFF. Combining the CDR3 with reference TRBV5-8 and TRBJ1-1 gives the whole variable domain EAGVTQSPTHLIKTRGQQATLRCSPISGHTSVYWYQQALGLGLQFLLWYDEGEERNRGNFPPRFSGRQFPNYSSELNVNALELEDSALYLCASSLGAARNTEAFFGQGTRLTVV.

V usage is TRBV6-5 and J usage is TRBJ2-7, with 11 bases lining up with TRBD2. J gave up 2 bases and V 6 bases, and 3 bases lay outside the gene matches. This CDR3 spans 14 amino acids. Germline V CDR1 and CDR2: MNHEY, SVGAGI. CDR3: CASSTSGGPYEQYF. CDR3 DNA sequence: TGTGCCAGCAGCACTAGCGGGGGACCCTACGAGCAGTACTTC.